This T cell receptor (beta chain) was sequenced in a study of T cells in Graves' hyperthyroidism and ophthalmopathy. General observations from the study: Appearing also in blood were most of the thyroid clonotypes expanded above 0.001.

Stable disease denoted Graves' hyperthyroidism without ophthalmopathy progression within 18 months. Diagnosis rested on symptoms, serum thyroxine and TRAb, thyroid ultrasound, and orbital computed tomography. V was cut by 6 bases and J by 1 base, with 10 bases left in between. The CDR3 extends over 13 amino acids. The germline V gene encodes CDR1 SGHVS and CDR2 FNYEAQ. RNA transcripts provided the source from which TCR beta CDR3 regions were amplified. When the TCR CDR3 underwent first-round RT-PCR, the HTBI primer set was used. TCRdb re-derived calls from the multiplex PCR reads in MiXCR, one entry per CDR3 protein. Found here are some 560,000 distinct CDR3 sequences, about 15% of them singletons; the top ten hold under 7.5%. This clonotype appeared many times. Its antigen is unidentified.

The TCR was taken from a woman in her twenties or thirties with Graves' hyperthyroidism. This rearrangement joins TRBV7-6 to TRBJ2-7; D unresolved. Source material: blood. The CDR3 coding sequence is TGTGCCAGCAGGTCACTCGAGTCCTACGAGCAGTACTTC. This sequence encodes CASRSLESYEQYF.